These 12 T cell receptor beta chains came from one sample sequenced in a study of blood T cell repertoires in COVID-19. Some clones are missing from TCRdb's copy, which holds only in-frame ones; the method was immunoSEQ multiplex PCR. The sample includes about 200,000 clones, more than 75% seen only once; the top ten take roughly 4.5%. The sample consisted of peripheral blood. Receptors originate from a woman of 80 years or more with acute or convalescent COVID-19.

This rearrangement joins TRBV19 to TRBJ1-2, with D possibly TRBD1 on 6 matching bases. The CDR3 covers 15 residues. CDR1 is LNHDA, CDR2 SQIVND, per germline (reference sequence). Trimming shortened V by 5 bases and J by 0 bases, and 13 bases separated the two germline ends. Here the CDR3 DNA reads TGTGCCAGTAGTTCCCGACAGGTTGCTAACTATGGCTACACCTTC. Protein product: CASSSRQVANYGYTF.

J is TRBJ2-2 and V is TRBV2; 7 bases map to TRBD1. The CDR3 extends over 14 amino acids. Germline loops: CDR1 SNHLY, CDR2 FYNNEI. V shed 7 bases and J 3 bases; nucleotides not matched to a gene: 5. CDR3 DNA: TGTGCCAGCATCCGGACAGGAGACACCGGGGAGCTGTTTTTT. This gives the protein CASIRTGDTGELFF.

The chain joins TRBV7-2 to TRBJ2-5; perhaps TRBD2 as D (6 bases). The V gene lost 2 bases and the J gene lost 4 bases, with 8 bases spanning the gap. Germline values: CDR1 SGHTA, CDR2 FQGNSA. The CDR3 consists of 13 residues. The CDR3 bases are TGTGCCAGCAGCTTATTGGGGGGAGAGACCCAGTACTTC. Encoded protein: CASSLLGGETQYF. The variable domain in full, with the rest retrieved from reference TRBV7-2 and TRBJ2-5, is GAGVSQSPSNKVTEKGKDVELRCDPISGHTALYWYRQSLGQGLEFLIYFQGNSAPDKSGLPSDRFSAERTGGSVSTLTIQRTQQEDSAVYLCASSLLGGETQYFGPGTRLLVL.

This chain uses TRBV5-1 with TRBJ2-2, with a weak D call TRBD2 (5 bases). Germline CDR1 SGHRS, CDR2 YFSETQ. The CDR3 runs to 15 residues. With 0 bases removed from V and 2 bases from J, the gap between germline ends came to 8 bases. CDR3 sequence: CASSLGLQNTGELFF. The CDR3 region has the DNA TGCGCCAGCAGCTTGGGACTACAAAACACCGGGGAGCTGTTTTTT. Based on the CDR3 plus reference TRBV5-1 and TRBJ2-2, the full variable domain is KAGVTQTPRYLIKTRGQQVTLSCSPISGHRSVSWYQQTPGQGLQFLFEYFSETQRNKGNFPGRFSGRQFSNSRSEMNVSTLELGDSALYLCASSLGLQNTGELFFGEGSRLTVL.

The chain employs TRBV5-4 and TRBJ2-7; 10 bases line up with TRBD1. The CDR3 covers 15 residues. With 5 bases clipped from V and 6 bases from J, the junction kept 11 bases outside the gene matches. The germline gives CDR1 SGHNT, CDR2 YYREEE (reference sequence). Here the CDR3 reads CASSFSGTGAFEQYF. CDR3 bases: TGTGCCAGCAGTTTCTCCGGGACAGGGGCCTTCGAGCAGTACTTC.

The V gene is TRBV5-1, the J gene TRBJ1-1; possibly TRBD1 for D (5 bases). V was clipped by 5 bases and J by 6 bases, with 14 bases between them. Germline V gene data show CDR1 as SGHRS and CDR2 as YFSETQ. The length of the CDR3 is 13 residues. The CDR3, as DNA: TGCGCCAGCAGGACGGGGGTCGGCGCTGAAGCTTTCTTT. This encodes CASRTGVGAEAFF.

The chain carries TRBV18 and TRBJ1-1, with D possibly TRBD1 on 6 matching bases. This CDR3 region has 16 residues. Germline loops: CDR1 KGHSH, CDR2 LQKENI. The V gene lost 4 bases and the J gene lost 1 base, with 16 bases spanning the gap. The CDR3, as DNA: TGTGCCAGCTCACAGAACAGTGGGGGGGCGAACACTGAAGCTTTCTTT. Its protein is CASSQNSGGANTEAFF.

V is TRBV10-3 and J is TRBJ1-2, with unresolved D. The CDR3 runs to 14 residues. Germline lookup yields CDR1 ENHRY and CDR2 SYGVKD. Trimming pared 6 bases from V and 0 bases from J, leaving 11 bases between. The CDR3 loop is CAIRGTDANYGYTF. The CDR3, as DNA: TGTGCCATCAGAGGCACAGACGCTAACTATGGCTACACCTTC.

The V gene is TRBV7-2, the J gene TRBJ1-2; 7 positions agree with TRBD1. With V trimmed by 0 bases and J by 4 bases, 2 bases remained unmatched. CDR1 is SGHTA and CDR2 is FQGNSA in the germline V gene. This CDR3 has 14 residues. The CDR3 sequence: CASSLAGGGYGYTF. CDR3 bases: TGTGCCAGCAGCTTAGCAGGGGGCGGCTATGGCTACACCTTC.

This clone was counted a few times. The genes are TRBV6-2 or TRBV6-3 and TRBJ2-1, with 9 nucleotides matching TRBD2. The CDR3 has 16 amino acids. After removal of 6 bases from V and 2 bases from J, the junction contained 8 bases not matched to a gene. Germline-derived CDR1 and CDR2 are MNHEY and SVGEGT. In DNA form, the CDR3 reads TGTGCCAGCAGCCCTATAGCGGGAGACGCCTACAATGAGCAGTTCTTC. It codes for CASSPIAGDAYNEQFF.

V usage is TRBV15 and J usage is TRBJ2-1; D possibly corresponds to TRBD1 (6 bases). V lost 1 base and J 4 bases, leaving 17 bases between the germline ends. The length of the CDR3 is 17 residues. CDR1 LNHNV and CDR2 YYDKDF come from the germline V gene (reference sequence). The CDR3 nucleotides read TGTGCCACCAGCAGAGGCCCAACAGGGAAAAATTACAATGAGCAGTTCTTC. Translating gives CATSRGPTGKNYNEQFF. Filled out from reference TRBV15 and TRBJ2-1, the complete variable domain reads DAMVIQNPRYQVTQFGKPVTLSCSQTLNHNVMYWYQQKSSQAPKLLFHYYDKDFNNEADTPDNFQSRRPNTSFCFLDIRSPGLGDTAMYLCATSRGPTGKNYNEQFFGPGTRLTVL.

The chain links TRBV4-2 to TRBJ2-1; 11 bases fit TRBD2. V was clipped by 5 bases and J by 4 bases; unmatched bases: 1. The CDR3 is 14 residues long. Germline CDR1 LGHNA, CDR2 YNFKEQ. The CDR3 spells CASSASGRYNEQFF. For the CDR3, the DNA is TGTGCCAGCAGCGCTAGCGGGAGGTACAATGAGCAGTTCTTC.